The 5 T cell receptor beta chains in this list originate from one sample, sequenced in a study of a mutant IDH1 vaccine in newly diagnosed glioma. No antigen has been assigned to these receptors. The time point denotes: week 11, during vaccination. Every vaccination contained 300 ug of the mutant IDH1 20-mer peptide and was paired with topical imiquimod. The table came from immunoSEQ multiplex PCR; TCRdb's copy has only in-frame clones and leaves some out. The sample consists of 100,000 to 120,000 clones, approximately 87% of them appearing once. The sequenced sample was PBMCs, obtained from a glioma patient whose treatment included an IDH1 peptide vaccine. These receptors were taken from a woman in her 50s with glioma.

V gene TRBV11-2 combines with J gene TRBJ1-6; D gene unclear. Germline V gene lookup returns CDR1 SGHAT and CDR2 FQNNGV. V was clipped by 0 bases and J by 5 bases, with 11 bases between them. The CDR3 length is 16 residues. The CDR3 here is CASSLDWAADNSPLHF. The CDR3 DNA reads TGTGCCAGCAGCTTAGATTGGGCCGCCGATAATTCACCCCTCCACTTT. The full variable domain, with the rest looked up from reference TRBV11-2 and TRBJ1-6, is EAGVAQSPRYKIIEKRQSVAFWCNPISGHATLYWYQQILGQGPKLLIQFQNNGVVDDSQLPKDRFSAERLKGVDSTLKIQPAKLEDSAVYLCASSLDWAADNSPLHFGNGTRLTVT.

This clone has just one count. This chain joins TRBV2 and TRBJ2-7, with TRBD1 identical over 9 bases. The CDR3 length is 15 residues. CDR1 and CDR2 (germline): SNHLY, FYNNEI. Trimming cost V 1 base and J 5 bases; bases outside gene matches: 6. The CDR3 region is CASSEEGQGADEQYF. As DNA, the CDR3 is TGTGCCAGCAGTGAAGAGGGACAGGGCGCGGACGAGCAGTACTTC.

This sequence joins TRBV5-5 and TRBJ2-7; 9 bases line up with TRBD1. Germline V gene sequence: CDR1 SGHKS, CDR2 YYEKEE (reference sequence). V gave up 7 bases and J gave up 6 bases; unmatched junction bases: 8. This CDR3 has 13 residues. The CDR3 nucleotides read TGTGCCAGCGGGACAGGGTCAACTCGCGAGCAGTACTTC. It codes for CASGTGSTREQYF. Drawing the rest from reference TRBV5-5 and TRBJ2-7, the complete variable domain is DAGVTQSPTHLIKTRGQQVTLRCSPISGHKSVSWYQQVLGQGPQFIFQYYEKEERGRGNFPDRFSARQFPNYSSELNVNALLLGDSALYLCASGTGSTREQYFGPGTRLTVT.

The rearrangement uses TRBV4-2 and TRBJ2-1; 13 bases fit TRBD2. There are 17 residues in the CDR3. Germline CDR1 reads LGHNA; CDR2 reads YNFKEQ. V dropped 0 bases and J dropped 4; count of bases not matched to a gene: 3. The CDR3 sequence: CASSQDGTSGTYNEQFF. CDR3 DNA sequence: TGTGCCAGCAGCCAAGACGGGACTAGCGGGACTTACAATGAGCAGTTCTTC.

This clone was detected only a few times. V usage is TRBV28 and J usage is TRBJ2-5; 10 nucleotides line up with TRBD2. This CDR3 has 17 amino acids. Germline V gene data show CDR1 as MDHEN and CDR2 as SYDVKM. The V segment lost 3 bases and the J segment 3 bases; nucleotides outside the gene matches: 10. In DNA, the CDR3 is TGTGCCAGCAGTTTGGGGGTGGCTAGCGGGAGAGAAGAGACCCAGTACTTC. Protein product: CASSLGVASGREETQYF.